The present TCR beta chain was sequenced within a study of blood T cell repertoires in COVID-19. Study-wide context: Samples of COVID-19 (acute and convalescent) were obtained from the United States, Italy and Spain. In each case, the material was cDNA or gDNA derived from T cells, B-cell-depleted T cells, or PBMCs.

This clone occurred a few times. Germline CDR1 reads DFQATT; CDR2 reads SNEGSKA (reference sequence). This CDR3 comprises 11 residues. V lost 7 bases and J lost 4, with 11 bases in between. Original methodology: Amplification from reference gene primers served as the basis for estimated nucleated cell counts. Profiled with immunoSEQ multiplex PCR; TCRdb holds only in-frame clones, not every one. V and J calls and clone size are as listed in that table; D and trimming were resolved from the DNA. The table has around 110,000 clones, 84% seen once. Specimen: peripheral blood. This receptor was taken from a human donor in a cohort sampled during active COVID-19. V usage is TRBV20-1 and J usage is TRBJ2-7, with a tentative D call TRBD1 (6 bases). The CDR3 DNA sequence: TGCAGTGTAACCCAGGGGTACGAGCAGTACTTC. Protein product: CSVTQGYEQYF.